The T cell receptor (beta chain) described here comes from a study of shared clonotypes between healthy human individuals. In regard to this clone: What it binds is not known.

The method was immunoSEQ multiplex PCR; TCRdb's version includes in-frame clones alone and lacks a portion of them. The sample lists some 2 million clones, about 94% occurring once. Study-wide points: Large sequencing depth failed to make sorted-subset sequencing complete, rarefaction showed.

Terminally differentiated effector memory CD45RA+ cells were excluded from the naive CD8 cells, which were CD45RO-negative and positively selected for CCR7. CDR3 length: 14 amino acids. Germline V lookup: CDR1 SGHVS, CDR2 FNYEAQ. V lost 1 base to trimming and J lost 4 bases, with 11 bases between them. This TCR came from a man between 18 and 35 years old in good health. This chain links TRBV7-6 with TRBJ2-7; unclear D gene. Sequencing was carried out using naive CD8+ T cells sorted from blood. CDR3 nucleotide sequence: TGTGCCAGCAGCTTAGATCTCGTAGAATACGAGCAGTACTTC. This translates into CASSLDLVEYEQYF. Complete variable domain (other parts from reference TRBV7-6 and TRBJ2-7): GAGVSQSPRYKVTKRGQDVALRCDPISGHVSLYWYRQALGQGPEFLTYFNYEAQQDKSGLPNDRFSAERPEGSISTLTIQRTEQRDSAMYRCASSLDLVEYEQYFGPGTRLTVT.